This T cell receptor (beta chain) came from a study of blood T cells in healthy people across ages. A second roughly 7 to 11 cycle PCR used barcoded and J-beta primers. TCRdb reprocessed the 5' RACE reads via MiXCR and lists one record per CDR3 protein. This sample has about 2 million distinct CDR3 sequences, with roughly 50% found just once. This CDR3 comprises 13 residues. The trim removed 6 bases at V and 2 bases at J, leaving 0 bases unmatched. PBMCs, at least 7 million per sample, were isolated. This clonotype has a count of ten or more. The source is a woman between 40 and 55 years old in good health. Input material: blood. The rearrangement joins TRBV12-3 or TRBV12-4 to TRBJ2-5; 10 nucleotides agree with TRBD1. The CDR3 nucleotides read TGTGCCAGCAGGGGACAGGGGCAAGAGACCCAGTACTTC. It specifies CASRGQGQETQYF.